Listed here are 14 T cell receptor beta chains from one sample, sequenced in a study of long-term antiretroviral therapy in people with HIV. The libraries were made with immunoSEQ v3.0 at survey level. The protocol was immunoSEQ multiplex PCR, while the TCRdb copy is restricted to in-frame clones and leaves out a portion. The sample carries roughly 28,000 clones, roughly 80% recorded once. The sequences come from unsorted PBMCs, collected 3 years after starting antiretroviral therapy. Every receptor here comes from a man between 35 and 55 years old with HIV.

The chain is built from TRBV7-3 and TRBJ1-5; D uncertain. There are 15 residues in the CDR3. V lost 0 bases, J lost 0 bases, and 6 bases lay in between. Germline V gives CDR1 SGHTA, CDR2 FQGTGA. The CDR3 bases are TGTGCCAGCAGCTTAACAAGAGTTAGCAATCAGCCCCAGCATTTT. Protein product: CASSLTRVSNQPQHF.

This chain connects TRBV28 to TRBJ2-7; 7 nucleotides match TRBD1. V was pared by 2 bases and J by 6 bases, with 10 bases of the junction left unmatched. CDR3 length: 15 amino acids. The germline V gene has CDR1 MDHEN and CDR2 SYDVKM. CDR3 in DNA: TGTGCCAGCAGTTTACTCAAGACAGGGAAGGCCGAGCAGTACTTC. Its translation is CASSLLKTGKAEQYF.

The chain couples TRBV19 to TRBJ2-2; TRBD1 aligns across 7 bases. This CDR3 has 15 residues. V gave up 5 bases and J gave up 3 bases; unmatched junction bases: 6. Germline CDR1 is LNHDA and CDR2 is SQIVND (reference sequence). CDR3 nucleotides: TGTGCCAGTAGTTGGGGCCAGGGGGACACCGGGGAGCTGTTTTTT. It translates to CASSWGQGDTGELFF.

V usage is TRBV27 and J usage is TRBJ1-4; 7 positions agree with TRBD1. Germline trimming cut 5 bases from V and 14 bases from J; bases unmatched to any gene: 8. The CDR3 runs 12 residues. The V gene's germline CDR1 is MNHEY and CDR2 SMNVEV (reference sequence). CDR3 sequence reads: CASSRDSLSLFF. CDR3 nucleotides: TGTGCCAGCAGTCGGGACAGCCTAAGTCTGTTTTTT.

The chain recombines TRBV7-9 with TRBJ2-5; 7 positions match TRBD1. The junction had 0 bases not matched to a gene; V was cut back by 4 bases and J by 1 base. The CDR3 is 13 residues long. The germline V gene encodes CDR1 SEHNR and CDR2 FQNEAQ (reference sequence). This chain's CDR3 is CASSWDSQETQYF. The CDR3 DNA reads TGTGCCAGCAGCTGGGACAGCCAAGAGACCCAGTACTTC.

This rearrangement joins TRBV6-5 to TRBJ1-5; TRBD1 agrees at 7 bases. The junction had 2 bases not matched to a gene; V was cut back by 5 bases and J by 4 bases. Germline V lookup: CDR1 MNHEY, CDR2 SVGAGI. The CDR3 loop spans 13 amino acids. CDR3 sequence (DNA): TGTGCCAGCAGTATGACAGGGAATCAGCCCCAGCATTTT. Translating gives CASSMTGNQPQHF.

The J gene is TRBJ2-4, the V gene TRBV18; tentative D call: TRBD1 (5 bases). Trimming removed 3 bases at V and 0 bases at J, with 15 bases between. The CDR3 totals 17 residues. CDR1 is KGHSH and CDR2 is LQKENI in the germline V gene. The chain's CDR3 is CASSPGDSRLAKNIQYF. In nucleotides, the CDR3 is TGTGCCAGCTCACCCGGAGACAGTCGACTAGCCAAAAACATTCAGTACTTC.

The genes are TRBV5-6 and TRBJ1-3; possibly TRBD1 for D (6 bases). The CDR3 runs to 17 residues. The V and J ends lost 4 bases and 0 bases respectively, with 17 bases between them. Germline V gives CDR1 SGHDT, CDR2 YYEEEE. CDR3: CASSMYRETLSGNTIYF. CDR3 sequence (DNA): TGTGCCAGCAGCATGTACAGGGAAACCCTCTCTGGAAACACCATATATTTT.

V is TRBV9 and J is TRBJ2-3; the match to TRBD2 covers 10 bases. This CDR3 has 13 residues. In germline, CDR1 is SGDLS, CDR2 YYNGEE. The junction had 2 bases not matched to a gene; V was cut back by 5 bases and J by 5 bases. In nucleotides, the CDR3 is TGTGCCAGCAGAGGACTAGCGGAAGATACGCAGTATTTT. Its protein product is CASRGLAEDTQYF.

This chain joins TRBV11-1 and TRBJ1-1, with 7 bases identical to TRBD1. With 0 bases clipped from V and 3 bases from J, the junction kept 7 bases outside the gene matches. The CDR3 covers 16 residues. Germline assignment: CDR1 SGHAT and CDR2 FQDESV (reference sequence). CDR3 bases: TGTGCCAGCAGCTTAGCGCGAGGCAGGGGGGACACTGAAGCTTTCTTT. Encoded protein: CASSLARGRGDTEAFF.

The chain couples TRBV6-5 to TRBJ2-2; D not certain. This CDR3 comprises 13 residues. V was pared by 0 bases and J by 6 bases, with 5 bases between. Germline V gene lookup returns CDR1 MNHEY and CDR2 SVGAGI. Here the CDR3 reads CASSYSRPGELFF. CDR3 in DNA: TGTGCCAGCAGTTACTCACGACCCGGGGAGCTGTTTTTT.

The rearrangement links TRBV10-3 to TRBJ2-7; 9 bases are a match to TRBD1. With V trimmed by 8 bases and J by 2 bases, 19 bases remained unmatched. The CDR3 loop spans 18 amino acids. Germline V lookup: CDR1 ENHRY, CDR2 SYGVKD. Written as DNA, the CDR3 is TGTGCCATCGGGCTCAAGGCGGGACAGGGTCGTTCCGCCTACGAGCAGTACTTC. Translated: CAIGLKAGQGRSAYEQYF.

V is TRBV18 and J is TRBJ2-1; tentative D call: TRBD1 (5 bases). Germline CDR1 KGHSH, CDR2 LQKENI. The ends were cut back, 2 bases at V and 4 bases at J, with 9 bases in the middle. The CDR3 extends over 14 amino acids. The CDR3: CASSPSTVYNEQFF. Written as DNA, the CDR3 is TGTGCCAGCTCACCATCGACAGTATACAATGAGCAGTTCTTC.

There are a few counts of this clone. The chain couples TRBV27 to TRBJ2-5; tentatively, D is TRBD1 or TRBD2 (5 bases each). V was clipped by 1 base and J by 5 bases, with 14 bases between them. Germline V lookup: CDR1 MNHEY, CDR2 SMNVEV (reference sequence). The CDR3 length is 15 residues. DNA of the CDR3: TGTGCCAGCAGTTTATTAATCGGGGCTACGGAGACCCAGTACTTC. Translation: CASSLLIGATETQYF.